This T cell receptor (beta chain) was recovered during a study of blood T cell repertoires in COVID-19 (dated by TCRdb to the early 2020s). Background on the whole study: Collaborator samples came from the United States, Italy and Spain and covered acute and convalescent phases of COVID-19. The material from the prospective study consisted of cDNA or gDNA derived from T cells, B-cell-depleted T cells, or PBMCs. Deeply sampled blood TCRbeta repertoires from subjects exposed to, actively infected with, or recovered from COVID-19 were included in the dataset. The repertoires were made available in a free public database intended to serve as a resource for research on the immune response to SARS-CoV-2. Samples were obtained from the ongoing ImmuneRACE study (first 160 participants) and from 950 to 1,500 subjects provided by 6 global collaborators. The sample metadata nearly always contained a de-identified subject ID, COVID-19 status, age in years and sex. Where available, HLA class I and class II types were taken from metadata supplied by the sample provider and were not determined by assay-based typing.

Note on this clone: No antigen is known for it. No base qualities exist here, and no much larger clone lies one base off it.

The collaborating institutions used their own protocols to collect whole blood in K2EDTA tubes. For TCRbeta analysis, collaborator samples were shipped as frozen whole blood, as isolated PBMCs, or as DNA extracted from either sample type. What the work shows at the level of the full study, not this receptor alone: The quantity of clinical and demographic metadata differed by source and by participant and was supplied without curation.

The immunoSEQ Assay, a bias-controlled multiplex PCR, was used to amplify TCRbeta CDR3 regions from genomic DNA. The published analysis was carried out like this. The number of nucleated cells in each sample was estimated by amplification of reference gene primers within the assay. Sequence reads were collapsed and filtered to measure the absolute abundance of every unique TCRbeta CDR3 rearrangement. For each sample, productive Simpson clonality was calculated as the square root of Simpson's diversity index across productive rearrangements. TCRdb took this table from immuneACCESS and kept in-frame rearrangements with V and J called. Such tables lack part of the clones; where checked against another copy, unresolved V genes explain under half of the gap, and the rest is unexplained. The DNA was the basis for D and trimming; V, J and clone size are from that table. The sample has around 65,000 clones on record, approximately 82% of them singletons. About 15% of the sample comes from the top ten.

At the junction V is shortened by 4 bases and J by 0 bases, with 10 bases in between. From cysteine to phenylalanine, the CDR3 is 14 amino acids long. The retained sequence is limited to the CDR3, 42 bases, with the frame set at the first base. CDR1 SNHLY and CDR2 FYNNEI are derived from the germline V gene. Sequences were obtained from peripheral blood. The V gene is TRBV2 and the J gene is TRBJ2-7; TRBD2 is possibly the D segment (5 matching bases). The TCR comes from a man older than 75 with active COVID-19. The nucleotide sequence reads as follows: TGTGCCAGCAGTGTGAGGGATTTCTCCTACGAGCAGTACTTC. It encodes CASSVRDFSYEQYF. Supplemented by the reference TRBV2 and TRBJ2-7 proteins around the CDR3, the complete variable domain is EPEVTQTPSHQVTQMGQEVILRCVPISNHLYFYWYRQILGQKVEFLVSFYNNEISEKSEIFDDQFSVERPDGSNFTLKIRSTKLEDSAMYFCASSVRDFSYEQYFGPGTRLTVT.